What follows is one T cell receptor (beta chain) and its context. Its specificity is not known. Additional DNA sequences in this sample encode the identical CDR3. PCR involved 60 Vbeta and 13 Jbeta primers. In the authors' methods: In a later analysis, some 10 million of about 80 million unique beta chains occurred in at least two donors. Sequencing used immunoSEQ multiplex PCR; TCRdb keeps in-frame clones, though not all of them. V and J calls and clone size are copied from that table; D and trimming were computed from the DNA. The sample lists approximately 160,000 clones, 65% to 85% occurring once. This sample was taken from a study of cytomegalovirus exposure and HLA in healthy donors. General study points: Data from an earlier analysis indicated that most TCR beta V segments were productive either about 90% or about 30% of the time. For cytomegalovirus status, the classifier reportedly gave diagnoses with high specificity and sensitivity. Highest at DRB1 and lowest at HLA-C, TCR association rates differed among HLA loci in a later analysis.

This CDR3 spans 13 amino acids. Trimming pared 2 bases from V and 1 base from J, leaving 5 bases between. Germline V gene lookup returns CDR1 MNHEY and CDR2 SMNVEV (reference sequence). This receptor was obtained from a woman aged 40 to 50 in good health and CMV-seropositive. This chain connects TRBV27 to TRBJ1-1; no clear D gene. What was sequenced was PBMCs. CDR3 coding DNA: TGTGCCAGCAGTTTACGAGAGAACACTGAAGCTTTCTTT. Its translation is CASSLRENTEAFF.